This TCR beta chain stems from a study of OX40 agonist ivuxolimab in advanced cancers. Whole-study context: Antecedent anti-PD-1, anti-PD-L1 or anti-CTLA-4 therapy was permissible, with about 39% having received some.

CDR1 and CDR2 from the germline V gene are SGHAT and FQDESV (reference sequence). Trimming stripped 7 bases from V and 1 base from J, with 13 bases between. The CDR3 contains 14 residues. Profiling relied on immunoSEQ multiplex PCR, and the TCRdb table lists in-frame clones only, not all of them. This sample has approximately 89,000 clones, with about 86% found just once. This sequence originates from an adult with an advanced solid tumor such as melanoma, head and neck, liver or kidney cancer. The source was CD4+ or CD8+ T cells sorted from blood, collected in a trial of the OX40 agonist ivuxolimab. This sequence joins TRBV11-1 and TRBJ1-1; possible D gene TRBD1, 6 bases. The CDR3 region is CASTKRGGNTEAFF. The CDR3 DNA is TGTGCCAGCACCAAAAGGGGGGGGAACACTGAAGCTTTCTTT.